Each of the 14 T cell receptor beta chains below was sequenced from the same sample in a study of cytomegalovirus exposure and HLA in healthy donors. This table comes from immunoSEQ multiplex PCR, and its TCRdb copy is limited to in-frame clones, with some not included. Among about 140,000 clones listed, approximately 93% were seen once. Sequencing was performed on PBMCs. The receptors come from a man between 18 and 35 years old in good health and CMV-seronegative.

The V call is TRBV6-5, the J call TRBJ1-4, with 8 bases identical to TRBD1. Per the germline V gene, CDR1 is MNHEY and CDR2 is SVGAGI. V trimming: 6 bases; J trimming: 7 bases; junction bases outside the gene matches: 7. This CDR3 is 14 amino acids long. The CDR3 DNA is TGTGCCAGCAGGAACAGGGGGTTGGGTGAAAAACTGTTTTTT. It is translated as CASRNRGLGEKLFF.

The CDR3 spells CASRWGVVNGYTF. The CDR3 bases are TGTGCCAGCAGGTGGGGGGTAGTCAATGGCTACACCTTC. The chain uses TRBV5-6 and TRBJ1-2, with a weak D call TRBD1 (5 bases). Trimming cost V 5 bases and J 6 bases, with 14 bases left between them. Germline loops: CDR1 SGHDT, CDR2 YYEEEE. The CDR3 loop spans 13 amino acids. The variable domain in full, completed from reference TRBV5-6 and TRBJ1-2, reads DAGVTQSPTHLIKTRGQQVTLRCSPKSGHDTVSWYQQALGQGPQFIFQYYEEEERQRGNFPDRFSGHQFPNYSSELNVNALLLGDSALYLCASRWGVVNGYTFGSGTRLTVV.

The J gene is TRBJ1-5, the V gene TRBV7-2; the D is unclear. Looked up from germline, CDR1 is SGHTA and CDR2 is FQGNSA. V lost 3 bases to trimming and J lost 0 bases, with 3 bases between them. The CDR3 is 13 residues long. CDR3 bases: TGTGCCAGCAGCTTTAGTAGCAATCAGCCCCAGCATTTT. It encodes CASSFSSNQPQHF.

This clone came up a few times. V usage is TRBV7-3 and J usage is TRBJ1-1; the match to TRBD1 covers 7 bases. In germline, CDR1 is SGHTA, CDR2 FQGTGA. V shed 4 bases and J 12 bases; nucleotides not matched to a gene: 5. CDR3 length: 11 amino acids. CDR3 protein: CASSSGGESFF. The CDR3 DNA reads TGTGCCAGCAGCTCAGGGGGAGAGTCTTTCTTT. The full variable domain, in which reference TRBV7-3 and TRBJ1-1 provide the parts outside the CDR3, is GAGVSQTPSNKVTEKGKYVELRCDPISGHTALYWYRQSLGQGPEFLIYFQGTGAADDSGLPNDRFFAVRPEGSVSTLKIQRTERGDSAVYLCASSSGGESFFGQGTRLTVV.

The chain combines TRBV5-1 with TRBJ2-5, with 9 positions matching TRBD1. Germline values: CDR1 SGHRS, CDR2 YFSETQ. The CDR3 sequence is 15 residues long. Trimming removed 0 bases from V and 1 base from J; junction bases left unmatched: 1. The CDR3 sequence: CASSLGTGAQETQYF. As DNA, the CDR3 is TGCGCCAGCAGCTTGGGGACAGGGGCCCAAGAGACCCAGTACTTC.

The gene calls are TRBV6-6 and TRBJ1-6, with 9 bases matching TRBD1. This CDR3 contains 14 residues. Germline V gives CDR1 MNHNY, CDR2 SVGAGI (reference sequence). The junction had 5 bases not matched to a gene; V was cut back by 4 bases and J by 10 bases. The CDR3 sequence is CASSSGTGNSPLHF. The CDR3 bases are TGTGCCAGCAGTTCGGGGACAGGGAACTCACCCCTCCACTTT.

The chain has TRBV21-1 and TRBJ2-7; no check of the table's D call, TRBD1, against the DNA was made. TRBV21-1 is tagged as a pseudogene. This CDR3 is 14 amino acids long. This CDR3 reads CASSSRTLYYEQYV. CDR3 coding DNA: TGTGCCAGCAGCTCAAGGACACTTTACTACGAGCAGTACGTC.

The J gene is TRBJ2-3, the V gene TRBV7-2; TRBD2 aligns across 9 bases. Germline values: CDR1 SGHTA, CDR2 FQGNSA. The J segment lost 1 base and the V segment lost 5 bases, leaving 4 bases of the junction unmatched. This CDR3 has 15 amino acids. CDR3 sequence reads: CASSLRLAGTDTQYF. The DNA for the CDR3 is TGTGCCAGCAGCCTTAGACTAGCGGGCACAGATACGCAGTATTTT.

The chain joins TRBV18 to TRBJ2-5; TRBD2 aligns across 9 bases. The CDR3 runs to 15 residues. V lost 0 bases, J lost 5 bases, and 4 bases stayed unmatched. Germline-derived CDR1 and CDR2 are KGHSH and LQKENI. The CDR3 loop is CASSPPGLAIETQYF. CDR3 coding DNA: TGTGCCAGCTCACCACCGGGACTAGCTATCGAGACCCAGTACTTC. The full variable domain, rest sourced from reference TRBV18 and TRBJ2-5, is NAGVMQNPRHLVRRRGQEARLRCSPMKGHSHVYWYRQLPEEGLKFMVYLQKENIIDESGMPKERFSAEFPKEGPSILRIQQVVRGDSAAYFCASSPPGLAIETQYFGPGTRLLVL.

This chain joins TRBV7-2 and TRBJ2-4; the D is unclear. This CDR3 region has 13 residues. The V end lost 1 base, the J end lost 10 bases, and 11 bases lay between the germline ends. Germline CDR1 and CDR2: SGHTA and FQGNSA. The CDR3 nucleotides read TGTGCCAGCAGCTTAGGTTCGACGGAGATTCAGTACTTC. This gives the protein CASSLGSTEIQYF.

The chain employs TRBV19 and TRBJ2-2; TRBD2 might be the D (5 bases). The ends were cut back, 8 bases at V and 6 bases at J, with 10 bases in the middle. CDR3 size: 12 residues. The germline CDR1 and CDR2 sequences are LNHDA and SQIVND (reference sequence). The CDR3 is CASSSPPGELFF. The CDR3 region has the DNA TGTGCCAGTTCTAGCCCCCCCGGGGAGCTGTTTTTT.

This chain uses TRBV30 with TRBJ1-2; 9 nucleotides agree with TRBD1. The CDR3 is 12 residues long. J lost 10 bases, V lost 0 bases, and 3 bases had no gene match. Germline CDR1 reads GTSNPN; CDR2 reads SVGIG (reference sequence). CDR3 in amino acids: CAWSVRDRDYTF. CDR3 DNA sequence: TGTGCCTGGAGTGTACGGGACAGGGACTACACCTTC.

This sequence joins TRBV5-4 and TRBJ2-1, with TRBD2 matching over 7 bases. The germline CDR1 and CDR2 sequences are SGHNT and YYREEE (reference sequence). V was pared by 3 bases and J by 5 bases, with 8 bases of the junction left unmatched. This CDR3 has 15 residues. CDR3 residues: CASSSGGTIHNEQFF. CDR3 bases: TGTGCCAGCAGCTCTGGCGGGACTATCCACAATGAGCAGTTCTTC.

V usage is TRBV7-6 and J usage is TRBJ2-2, with 13 positions matching TRBD2. The CDR3 sequence is 18 residues long. With 4 bases clipped from V and 4 bases from J, the junction kept 9 bases outside the gene matches. Germline V gene sequence: CDR1 SGHVS, CDR2 FNYEAQ. The CDR3 region has the DNA TGTGCCAGCAGCTCACTAGCGGGGGGGCCCAAACTCACCGGGGAGCTGTTTTTT. This gives the protein CASSSLAGGPKLTGELFF.